This is a list of T cell receptor beta chains from one sample in a study of T cell changes during pregnancy in multiple sclerosis. Measured with immunoSEQ multiplex PCR; TCRdb has only the in-frame clones, and not every one. The sample includes 70,000 to 100,000 clones, about 94% of them seen just once. The sequencing here drew on peripheral blood, taken in the third trimester of pregnancy. Receptors were obtained from a female donor in good health, enrolled as a control in a pregnancy study. The CDR3 runs from the conserved cysteine through the conserved F or W. A D gene is named only where the DNA matches it firmly. Size is omitted from some rows. Given values are once, few, many or a class for expanded clones.

D: -; size: -; J: TRBJ2-7; V: TRBV15; DNA: TGTGCCACCAGCATCCCTAGGGGAAATGGCTACGAGCAGTACTTC; CDR3: CATSIPRGNGYEQYF
D: TRBD2; size: -; J: TRBJ2-7; V: TRBV5-1; DNA: TGCGCCAGCAGCTCGATCGCCCCCATCGGGGCTAGCGGTACCTACGAGCAGTACTTC; CDR3: CASSSIAPIGASGTYEQYF
D: -; size: -; J: TRBJ2-3; V: TRBV5-6; DNA: TGTGCCAGCAGCCGACGACAGCTCACAGATACGCAGTATTTT; CDR3: CASSRRQLTDTQYF
D: TRBD2; size: -; J: TRBJ2-5; V: TRBV5-4; DNA: TGTGCCAGCAGCCCTTCCATAGCGGGCCCTGGGGAGACCCAGTACTTC; CDR3: CASSPSIAGPGETQYF
D: -; size: -; J: TRBJ2-7; V: TRBV23-1; DNA: TGCGCCAGCAGTCAATTTCCCCGGGAACAGTTTCGCGAGCAGTACTTC; CDR3: CASSQFPREQFREQYF
D: -; size: -; J: TRBJ2-7; V: TRBV18; DNA: TGTGCCAGCTCACCACCGGCGGCAGGGACCTACGAGCAGTACTTC; CDR3: CASSPPAAGTYEQYF
D: -; size: -; J: TRBJ2-7; V: TRBV2; DNA: TGTGCCAGCAGTGAAATGGGTAGAGGCGAGCAGTACTTC; CDR3: CASSEMGRGEQYF
D: -; size: -; J: TRBJ2-3; V: TRBV5-8; DNA: TGTGCCAGCACAAGGGGAGATACGCAGTATTTT; CDR3: CASTRGDTQYF
D: TRBD1; size: -; J: TRBJ2-3; V: TRBV13; DNA: TGTGCCAGCAGCACACTCGGACAGGGAATAACAGATACGCAGTATTTT; CDR3: CASSTLGQGITDTQYF
D: TRBD1; size: -; J: TRBJ1-5; V: TRBV19; DNA: TGTGCCAGTGCAAGGGCAGGGGGAAATCAGCCCCAGCATTTT; CDR3: CASARAGGNQPQHF
D: -; size: -; J: TRBJ1-4; V: TRBV2; DNA: TGTGCCAGCAGCTCAGGGGTTCGTGAAAAACTGTTTTTT; CDR3: CASSSGVREKLFF
D: TRBD2; size: -; J: TRBJ2-7; V: TRBV28; DNA: TGTGCCAGCAGTACCTGGACGGGGGGACCTAAGGCCCCTACCTACGAGCAGTACTTC; CDR3: CASSTWTGGPKAPTYEQYF
D: -; size: -; J: TRBJ2-5; V: TRBV7-9; DNA: TGTGCCAGCAGCTCCGAGGCCAGAGCAGAAGAGACCCAGTACTTC; CDR3: CASSSEARAEETQYF
D: TRBD1; size: -; J: TRBJ2-5; V: TRBV5-6; DNA: TGTGCCAGCAGCAGGGACAGGGGGCGGGAGACCCAGTACTTC; CDR3: CASSRDRGRETQYF
D: -; size: -; J: TRBJ2-7; V: TRBV28; DNA: TGTGCCAGCTATCAAACCTCCGGGGGTTTGGGAGAGCAGTACTTC; CDR3: CASYQTSGGLGEQYF
D: TRBD2; size: -; J: TRBJ2-7; V: TRBV27; DNA: TGTGCCAGCAGTCCGGGACTAGCGGGAGGGATACCCTACGAGCAGTACTTC; CDR3: CASSPGLAGGIPYEQYF
D: -; size: -; J: TRBJ2-4; V: TRBV21-1; DNA: TGTGCCAGTTCGGCGGGGGCGGGAGCCAAAAACATTCAGTACTTC; CDR3: CASSAGAGAKNIQYF
D: TRBD2; size: -; J: TRBJ2-7; V: TRBV7-8; DNA: TGTGCCAGCAGCCCCCCGCGGGAGGGCCACTACGAGCAGTACTTC; CDR3: CASSPPREGHYEQYF
D: TRBD2; size: -; J: TRBJ2-5; V: TRBV28; DNA: TGTGCCAGCAGTTTAAGTGGGGGGGGAGAGACCCAGTACTTC; CDR3: CASSLSGGGETQYF
D: TRBD2; size: -; J: TRBJ2-7; V: TRBV7-8; DNA: TGTGCCAGCAGCATAGGGGGGACTAGTCTTTCCGAGCAGTACTTC; CDR3: CASSIGGTSLSEQYF
D: -; size: -; J: TRBJ1-2; V: TRBV5-6; DNA: TGTGCCAGCAGCCTAATAGCTGACTATGGCTACACCTTC; CDR3: CASSLIADYGYTF
D: -; size: -; J: TRBJ2-1; V: TRBV10-3; DNA: TGTGCCATCAGCTCAGGGTTGGATGAGCAGTTCTTC; CDR3: CAISSGLDEQFF
D: TRBD2; size: -; J: TRBJ2-1; V: TRBV6-4; DNA: TGTGCCAGCAGTGAGGGGCGGGAGGAGTCGAATGAGCAGTTCTTC; CDR3: CASSEGREESNEQFF
D: -; size: -; J: TRBJ1-3; V: TRBV28; DNA: TGTGCCAGCAGAGACTTCTCTGGAAACACCATATATTTT; CDR3: CASRDFSGNTIYF
D: TRBD2; size: -; J: TRBJ2-7; V: TRBV10-3; DNA: TGTGCCATCAGTGGGGCTAGCGGGGTCTCCTACGAGCAGTACTTC; CDR3: CAISGASGVSYEQYF
D: TRBD2; size: -; J: TRBJ2-1; V: TRBV7-6; DNA: TGTGCCAGCAGCCAGGGACTAGCGGGGAGCTCCTACAATGAGCAGTTCTTC; CDR3: CASSQGLAGSSYNEQFF
D: -; size: -; J: TRBJ1-4; V: TRBV9; DNA: TGTGCCAGCAGCGTCGAACAGACAGGCTGGGGGAATGAAAAACTGTTTTTT; CDR3: CASSVEQTGWGNEKLFF
D: TRBD1; size: -; J: TRBJ2-5; V: TRBV9; DNA: TGTGCCAGCAGCGTAGCTACAGGGGGACAAGAGACCCAGTACTTC; CDR3: CASSVATGGQETQYF
D: TRBD1; size: -; J: TRBJ2-3; V: TRBV2; DNA: TGTGCCAGCAGTCCGACAGGGGGTGGCACAGATACGCAGTATTTT; CDR3: CASSPTGGGTDTQYF
D: TRBD1; size: -; J: TRBJ1-2; V: TRBV19; DNA: TGTGCCAGTAGTGCCGACAGGGATAACTATGGCTACACCTTC; CDR3: CASSADRDNYGYTF
D: TRBD2; size: -; J: TRBJ2-1; V: TRBV19; DNA: TGTGCCAGTAGTACCCCGGGACTAGCGGGGGGTGTGCAGTTCTTC; CDR3: CASSTPGLAGGVQFF
D: -; size: -; J: TRBJ2-7; V: TRBV11-1; DNA: TGTGCCAGCAGCGATCCGGGACTCACCTACGAGCAGTACTTC; CDR3: CASSDPGLTYEQYF
D: -; size: -; J: TRBJ2-5; V: TRBV7-2; DNA: TGTGCCAGCAATCGCGGGCACCAAGAGACCCAGTACTTC; CDR3: CASNRGHQETQYF
D: -; size: -; J: TRBJ1-1; V: TRBV27; DNA: TGTGCCAGCAGTTTATCCGGGGGGGAGGGCACTGAAGCTTTCTTT; CDR3: CASSLSGGEGTEAFF
D: -; size: once; J: TRBJ2-3; V: TRBV27; DNA: TGTGCCAGCAGTTTCAACACAGGGCTCACAGATACGCAGTATTTT; CDR3: CASSFNTGLTDTQYF
D: TRBD2; size: -; J: TRBJ2-3; V: TRBV19; DNA: TGTGCCAGTAGTATAAGTAGCGGGAGAACAGATACGCAGTATTTT; CDR3: CASSISSGRTDTQYF
D: TRBD2; size: -; J: TRBJ2-7; V: TRBV11-2; DNA: TGTGCCAGCAGAATAGCGGGAGGGCAAGTCGAGCAGTACTTC; CDR3: CASRIAGGQVEQYF
D: TRBD2; size: -; J: TRBJ2-1; V: TRBV15; DNA: TGTGCCACCAGCAGAGACGGGAGGGCCGACAATGAGCAGTTCTTC; CDR3: CATSRDGRADNEQFF
D: TRBD2; size: once; J: TRBJ2-1; V: TRBV29-1; DNA: TGCAGCGGGGGGCTTAGCGGGAGTAGCTCCTACAATGAGCAGTTCTTC; CDR3: CSGGLSGSSSYNEQFF
D: TRBD1; size: once; J: TRBJ2-5; V: TRBV7-8; DNA: TGTGCCAGCAGCTTAGGGACAGGGGGCGGGGAGACCCAGTACTTC; CDR3: CASSLGTGGGETQYF